This entry features one TCR beta chain sequence. Its antigen is not identified. The sample originates from a study of cytomegalovirus exposure and HLA in healthy donors. Study overall: In a previous analysis, 110 million or so unique TCR beta sequences were found from roughly 200 million T cells. Findings of the study overall: Some V segments (TRBV6-2 and TRBV6-3 among them) were excluded as indistinguishable.

At sampling all donors were nominally healthy, likely with unrecorded immune exposures. A multiplex PCR was run with 60 Vbeta primers and 13 Jbeta primers. Sequencing used immunoSEQ multiplex PCR; TCRdb keeps in-frame clones, though not all of them. The sample lists over 150,000 clones; around 68% were seen once. The CDR3 extends over 15 amino acids. The ends lost 10 bases at V and 4 bases at J; junction bases unmatched: 14. Germline V lookup: CDR1 WSHSY, CDR2 SAAADI. The receptor was derived from a man over 45 in good health and CMV-seronegative. The chain links TRBV10-2 to TRBJ2-3, with TRBD1 matching 7 bases. The sequenced material came from PBMCs. For the CDR3, the DNA is TGCGCCACGAACTCCCAGGCAGGGGGATCAGATACGCAGTATTTT. Its translation: CATNSQAGGSDTQYF.